What follows are 22 T cell receptor beta chains derived from one specimen sequenced in a study of early T cells in non-severe SARS-CoV-2 infection. TCRdb re-called the 5' RACE reads through MiXCR, storing one row per CDR3 protein. Among more than 65,000 distinct CDR3 sequences listed, roughly an eighth were seen once. Source material: whole blood. Source of these receptors: an adult who was a healthcare worker with PCR-confirmed SARS-CoV-2 infection or an uninfected control (not recorded which).

This clonotype was detected many times. The gene calls are TRBV29-1 and TRBJ1-1; D is ambiguous. V lost 6 bases, J lost 6 bases, and 11 bases lay in between. CDR1 SQVTM and CDR2 ANQGSEA come from the germline V gene. The CDR3 is 11 residues long. CDR3: CSVPDGAEAFF. CDR3 in DNA: TGCAGCGTCCCAGATGGGGCTGAAGCTTTCTTT.

This clonotype was seen more than once but under ten times. The V and J genes are TRBV6-1 and TRBJ2-1; 10 bases are a match to TRBD2. The CDR3 is 16 residues long. Germline values: CDR1 MNHNS, CDR2 SASEGT. After removal of 6 bases from V and 8 bases from J, the junction contained 13 bases not matched to a gene. The CDR3 coding sequence is TGTGCCAGCAGACGAGGGCTAGCGGGAGAATCCCATGAGCAGTTCTTC. It translates to CASRRGLAGESHEQFF.

The chain uses TRBV7-2 and TRBJ2-1; TRBD1 might be the D (6 bases). The CDR3 totals 16 residues. Per the germline V gene, CDR1 is SGHTA and CDR2 is FQGNSA. Trimming took off 6 bases at V and 8 bases at J, with 23 bases between the two ends. In DNA form, the CDR3 reads TGTGCCAGCAGTTCCGCCCCACAGGGCAGTAACGATGAGCAGTTCTTC. Translation gives CASSSAPQGSNDEQFF.

Only a few counts were recorded for this clonotype. This rearrangement joins TRBV29-1 to TRBJ2-2; 8 nucleotides align to TRBD1. V shed 7 bases, J shed 0 bases, and the junction held 1 base outside the gene matches. Germline V gives CDR1 SQVTM, CDR2 ANQGSEA. CDR3 size: 13 residues. CDR3 in DNA: TGCAGCGCGACAGGGGCGAACACCGGGGAGCTGTTTTTT. Translation: CSATGANTGELFF.

This clonotype showed up many times. This chain joins TRBV20-1 and TRBJ2-2; 7 bases line up with TRBD1. Germline CDR1 is DFQATT and CDR2 is SNEGSKA (reference sequence). J gave up 4 bases and V 6 bases, and 8 bases lay outside the gene matches. The CDR3 length is 14 residues. The CDR3 spells CSAYRGDGTGELFF. DNA of the CDR3: TGCAGTGCGTACAGGGGCGATGGCACCGGGGAGCTGTTTTTT.

V and J are TRBV10-3 and TRBJ1-1; D gene ambiguous. CDR1 is ENHRY and CDR2 is SYGVKD in the germline V gene. V lost 4 bases and J 6 bases, leaving 18 bases between the germline ends. The CDR3 spans 15 residues. The chain's CDR3 is CAISADNPVRAEAFF. The CDR3 coding sequence is TGTGCCATCAGTGCCGACAATCCCGTTAGAGCTGAAGCTTTCTTT.

In its sample, this clonotype was seen many times. The V and J genes are TRBV28 and TRBJ2-6; D uncertain. Between the trimmed V and J ends, which lost 7 bases and 4 bases, there was a span of 14 bases. The CDR3 runs 15 residues. Germline CDR1 reads MDHEN; CDR2 reads SYDVKM. The CDR3 DNA reads as TGTGCCAGCACTAATTCCGAGGCCGGGGCCAACGTCCTGACTTTC. Protein sequence: CASTNSEAGANVLTF.

This clonotype was observed many times. The chain carries TRBV29-1 and TRBJ1-1; 7 bases line up with TRBD1. This CDR3 is 13 amino acids long. Germline lookup yields CDR1 SQVTM and CDR2 ANQGSEA. The J segment lost 4 bases and the V segment lost 6 bases, leaving 8 bases of the junction unmatched. CDR3: CSVGSQGGTEAFF. The CDR3 DNA reads as TGCAGCGTGGGGTCGCAGGGGGGCACTGAAGCTTTCTTT.

This clonotype was recorded many times. CDR3 in DNA: TGTGCCAGCAGCTTAGCGGTCGGGGAGCAGTACTTC. Translation gives CASSLAVGEQYF. The gene calls are TRBV7-2 and TRBJ2-7, with D unclear. V lost 0 bases, J lost 7 bases, and 7 bases lay in between. The CDR3 length is 12 residues. Germline lookup yields CDR1 SGHTA and CDR2 FQGNSA.

In DNA, the CDR3 is TGCAGTGCTAGAAGCAGGGTTAAGGAGGGCGAGCAGTACTTC. The encoded protein is CSARSRVKEGEQYF. V usage is TRBV20-1 and J usage is TRBJ2-7, with D maybe TRBD2 (6 bases). This CDR3 comprises 14 residues. Trimming removed 2 bases at V and 6 bases at J, with 17 bases between. The germline V gene encodes CDR1 DFQATT and CDR2 SNEGSKA (reference sequence).

This clonotype appeared many times. This chain uses TRBV19 with TRBJ2-3, with 8 nucleotides matching TRBD2. V lost 6 bases and J lost 5; bases outside the gene matches: 7. The germline V gene has CDR1 LNHDA and CDR2 SQIVND (reference sequence). The CDR3 covers 14 residues. CDR3 DNA: TGTGCCAGTAGCGGGAGGGCCCCGATAGATACGCAGTATTTT. Translating gives CASSGRAPIDTQYF. Using reference TRBV19 and TRBJ2-3 for the parts outside the CDR3, the full variable domain is DGGITQSPKYLFRKEGQNVTLSCEQNLNHDAMYWYRQDPGQGLRLIYYSQIVNDFQKGDIAEGYSVSREKKESFPLTVTSAQKNPTAFYLCASSGRAPIDTQYFGPGTRLTVL.

This clonotype was seen at least ten times. The chain recombines TRBV20-1 with TRBJ2-3; D unclear. The germline CDR1 and CDR2 sequences are DFQATT and SNEGSKA (reference sequence). This CDR3 contains 13 residues. The ends were cut back, 3 bases at V and 5 bases at J, with 12 bases in the middle. This CDR3 reads CSARQSIGDTQYF. CDR3 sequence (DNA): TGCAGTGCTAGGCAATCTATAGGAGATACGCAGTATTTT.

This clonotype was counted ten times or more. This chain uses TRBV29-1 with TRBJ1-1, with D tentatively TRBD1 (6 bases). V lost 6 bases to trimming and J lost 1 base, with 15 bases between them. The V gene's germline CDR1 is SQVTM and CDR2 ANQGSEA. The CDR3 consists of 14 residues. For the CDR3, the DNA is TGCAGCGTCCGACAGGCTACCCGGAACACTGAAGCTTTCTTT. This gives the protein CSVRQATRNTEAFF.

This clonotype was detected ten times or more. The J gene is TRBJ1-2, the V gene TRBV11-2, with TRBD1 identical over 7 bases. Germline CDR1 reads SGHAT; CDR2 reads FQNNGV. The J segment lost 8 bases and the V segment lost 2 bases, leaving 8 bases of the junction unmatched. CDR3 length: 14 amino acids. CDR3 region: CASSLRGTDGGYTF. The CDR3 DNA sequence: TGTGCCAGCAGCTTAAGGGGGACAGACGGAGGCTACACCTTC.

This clonotype has ten or more counts. The rearrangement joins TRBV7-9 to TRBJ1-1; 7 nucleotides agree with TRBD1. Germline CDR1 and CDR2: SEHNR and FQNEAQ (reference sequence). V shed 5 bases, J shed 0 bases, and the junction held 6 bases outside the gene matches. The CDR3 totals 15 residues. CDR3 protein: CASSLEGQLNTEAFF. CDR3 sequence (DNA): TGTGCCAGCAGCCTAGAGGGACAGTTGAACACTGAAGCTTTCTTT.

Ten or more counts support this clonotype. V usage is TRBV5-1 and J usage is TRBJ2-5; possible D gene TRBD2, 6 bases. V was shortened by 1 base and J by 2 bases, with 12 bases between the two germline ends. The CDR3 consists of 15 residues. CDR1 is SGHRS and CDR2 is YFSETQ in the germline V gene. DNA of the CDR3: TGCGCCAGCAGCTTGCGGGGGACTTCTCAAGAGACCCAGTACTTC. Translated, it gives CASSLRGTSQETQYF.

Only a few counts were recorded for this clonotype. The chain carries TRBV28 and TRBJ1-5, with D tentatively TRBD1 (5 bases). The CDR3 extends over 12 amino acids. The V gene's germline CDR1 is MDHEN and CDR2 SYDVKM. Between the trimmed V and J ends, which lost 6 bases and 9 bases, there was a span of 12 bases. Written as DNA, the CDR3 is TGTGCCAGCAGGCCGACAGTTCCGCCCCAGCATTTT. Its translation: CASRPTVPPQHF. Supplemented by reference TRBV28 and TRBJ1-5, the full variable domain reads DVKVTQSSRYLVKRTGEKVFLECVQDMDHENMFWYRQDPGLGLRLIYFSYDVKMKEKGDIPEGYSVSREKKERFSLILESASTNQTSMYLCASRPTVPPQHFGDGTRLSIL.

This clonotype has ten or more counts. The J gene is TRBJ1-2, the V gene TRBV28; TRBD1 might be the D (5 bases). Deletions cut 2 bases from V and 2 bases from J, with 6 bases between. Germline V gene lookup returns CDR1 MDHEN and CDR2 SYDVKM. CDR3 length: 13 residues. This CDR3 is CASSLRGNYGYTF. The CDR3 DNA reads as TGTGCCAGCAGTTTACGGGGGAACTATGGCTACACCTTC.

This clonotype was observed many times. The chain employs TRBV24-1 and TRBJ2-3; D is perhaps TRBD2 (7 bases). CDR1 is KGHDR and CDR2 is SFDVKD in the germline V gene. The CDR3 is 15 amino acids. The V end was cut by 0 bases, the J end by 5 bases, with 11 bases between. CDR3 residues: CATSDLRGAKDTQYF. The CDR3 DNA sequence: TGTGCCACCAGTGATTTGCGGGGGGCCAAAGATACGCAGTATTTT.

This clonotype was recorded many times. The CDR3 protein is CASSLKGGSYEQYF. CDR3 bases: TGTGCCAGCAGTTTAAAAGGGGGCTCCTACGAGCAGTACTTC. V usage is TRBV27 and J usage is TRBJ2-7; D perhaps matches TRBD1 (6 bases). Germline loops: CDR1 MNHEY, CDR2 SMNVEV (reference sequence). The CDR3 has 14 amino acids. The ends were cut back, 2 bases at V and 0 bases at J, with 8 bases in the middle.

This clonotype was recorded at least ten times. In nucleotides, the CDR3 is TGTGCCAGCAGCTTAGACAGAACCTACGAGCAGTACTTC. It codes for CASSLDRTYEQYF. The chain has TRBV7-9 and TRBJ2-7; D unclear. Deletions cut 1 base from V and 2 bases from J, with 6 bases between. CDR1 and CDR2 (germline): SEHNR, FQNEAQ (reference sequence). This CDR3 is built from 13 residues.

This clonotype was recorded at least ten times. The chain employs TRBV20-1 and TRBJ2-5; D tentatively fits TRBD1 or TRBD2 (5 bases each). The CDR3 loop spans 13 amino acids. Per germline, CDR1 DFQATT and CDR2 SNEGSKA (reference sequence). The V end lost 5 bases, the J end lost 6 bases, and 16 bases lay between the germline ends. The CDR3 sequence: CSASKTAEKTQYF. The CDR3 region has the DNA TGCAGTGCTTCTAAGACAGCGGAAAAGACCCAGTACTTC.